This T cell receptor beta chain was documented in a study of blood T cells in healthy people across ages. This clonotype was seen only once. At one end, the junction sequence differs from germline, possibly due to a read error. This CDR3 has 14 residues. Next came a second PCR, run for roughly 6 to 11 cycles, which used a sample-barcoded 5' primer along with a J-beta primer mix. One entry per CDR3 protein, called by TCRdb with MiXCR from the 5' RACE reads. The table has 650,000 to 700,000 distinct CDR3 sequences, around 52% seen once; the top ten hold roughly 13%. The chain combines TRBV12-3 or TRBV12-4 with TRBJ2-3, with D perhaps matching TRBD1 or TRBD2 (5 bases each). The sequenced sample was blood. This clonotype originated in a woman older than 75 in good health. The CDR3 bases are TGTGCCACCACTCCCAGACTAACCACAGGTACGCAGTATTTT. The encoded protein is CATTPRLTTGTQYF.